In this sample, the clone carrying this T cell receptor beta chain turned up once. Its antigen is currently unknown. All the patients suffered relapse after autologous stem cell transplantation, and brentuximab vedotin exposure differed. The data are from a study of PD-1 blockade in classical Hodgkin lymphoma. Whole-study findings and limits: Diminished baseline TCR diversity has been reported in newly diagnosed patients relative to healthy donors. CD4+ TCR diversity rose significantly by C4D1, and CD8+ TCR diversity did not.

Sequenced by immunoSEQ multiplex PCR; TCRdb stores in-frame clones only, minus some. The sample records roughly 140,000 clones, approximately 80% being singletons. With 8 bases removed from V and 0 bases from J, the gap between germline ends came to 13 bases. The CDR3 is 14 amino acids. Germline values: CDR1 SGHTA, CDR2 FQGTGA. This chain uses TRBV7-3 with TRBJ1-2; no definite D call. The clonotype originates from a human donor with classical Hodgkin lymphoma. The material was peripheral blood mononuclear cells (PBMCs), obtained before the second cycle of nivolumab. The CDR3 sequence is CASLRPQTNYGYTF. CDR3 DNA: TGTGCCAGCCTAAGACCCCAGACTAACTATGGCTACACCTTC.